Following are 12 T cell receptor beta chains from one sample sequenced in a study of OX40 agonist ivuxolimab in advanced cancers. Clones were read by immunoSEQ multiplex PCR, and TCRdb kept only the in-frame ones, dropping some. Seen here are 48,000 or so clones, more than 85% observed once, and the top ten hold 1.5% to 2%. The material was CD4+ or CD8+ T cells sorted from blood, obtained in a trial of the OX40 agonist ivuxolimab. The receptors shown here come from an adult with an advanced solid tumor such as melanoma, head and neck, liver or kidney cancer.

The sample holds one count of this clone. CDR3 in DNA: TGTGCCAGCAGCGACAGGAGACTAGCGGGAGTCACAGATACGCAGTATTTT. Translation: CASSDRRLAGVTDTQYF. The J gene is TRBJ2-3, the V gene TRBV7-8; TRBD2 agrees at 12 bases. The CDR3 consists of 17 residues. The V gene end was trimmed by 5 bases and the J gene end by 2 bases; junction bases not matched to a gene: 8. Per the germline V gene, CDR1 is SGHVS and CDR2 is FQNEAQ.

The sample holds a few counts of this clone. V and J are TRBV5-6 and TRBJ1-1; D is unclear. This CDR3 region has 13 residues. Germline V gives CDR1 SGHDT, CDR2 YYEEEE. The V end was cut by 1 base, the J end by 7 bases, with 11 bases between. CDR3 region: CASSLFWGDEAFF. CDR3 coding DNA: TGTGCCAGCAGCTTGTTCTGGGGTGATGAAGCTTTCTTT.

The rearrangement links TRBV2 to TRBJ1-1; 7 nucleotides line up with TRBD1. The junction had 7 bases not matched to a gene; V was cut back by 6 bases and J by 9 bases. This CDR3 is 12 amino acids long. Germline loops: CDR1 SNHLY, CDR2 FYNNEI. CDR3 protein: CASSVGDRKAFF. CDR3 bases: TGTGCCAGCAGCGTCGGGGACAGAAAAGCTTTCTTT.

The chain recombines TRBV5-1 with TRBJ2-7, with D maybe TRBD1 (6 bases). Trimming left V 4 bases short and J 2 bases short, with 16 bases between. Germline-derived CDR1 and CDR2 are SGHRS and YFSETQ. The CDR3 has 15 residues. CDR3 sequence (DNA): TGCGCCAGCAGCAGCGCCAAGCAGGGGCCCTACGAGCAGTACTTC. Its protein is CASSSAKQGPYEQYF.

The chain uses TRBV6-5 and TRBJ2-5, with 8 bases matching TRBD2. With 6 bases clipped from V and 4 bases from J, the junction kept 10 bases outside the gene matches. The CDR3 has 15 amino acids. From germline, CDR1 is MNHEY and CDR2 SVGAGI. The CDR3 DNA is TGTGCCAGCAGCCCCGGGGGAGCGGGAGTAGAGACCCAGTACTTC. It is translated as CASSPGGAGVETQYF.

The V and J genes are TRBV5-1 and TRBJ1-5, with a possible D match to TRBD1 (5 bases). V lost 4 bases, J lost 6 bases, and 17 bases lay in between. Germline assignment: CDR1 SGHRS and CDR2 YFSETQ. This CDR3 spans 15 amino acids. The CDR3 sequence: CASSLTGDRVQPQHF. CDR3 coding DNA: TGCGCCAGCAGCCTCACGGGGGATCGGGTTCAGCCCCAGCATTTT.

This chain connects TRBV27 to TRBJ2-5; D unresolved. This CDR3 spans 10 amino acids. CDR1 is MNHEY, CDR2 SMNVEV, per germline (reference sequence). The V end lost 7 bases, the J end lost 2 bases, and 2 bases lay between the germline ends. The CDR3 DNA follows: TGTGCCAGCACACAAGAGACCCAGTACTTC. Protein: CASTQETQYF.

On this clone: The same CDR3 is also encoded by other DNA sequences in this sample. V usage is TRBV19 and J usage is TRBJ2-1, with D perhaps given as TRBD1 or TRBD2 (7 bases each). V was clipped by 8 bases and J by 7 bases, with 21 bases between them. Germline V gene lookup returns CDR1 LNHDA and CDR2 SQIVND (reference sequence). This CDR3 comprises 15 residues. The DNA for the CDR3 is TGTGCCAGTGACCTCGGGGGCCAGGGGGGGAATGAGCAGTTCTTC. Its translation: CASDLGGQGGNEQFF. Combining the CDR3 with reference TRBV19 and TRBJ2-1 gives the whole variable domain DGGITQSPKYLFRKEGQNVTLSCEQNLNHDAMYWYRQDPGQGLRLIYYSQIVNDFQKGDIAEGYSVSREKKESFPLTVTSAQKNPTAFYLCASDLGGQGGNEQFFGPGTRLTVL.

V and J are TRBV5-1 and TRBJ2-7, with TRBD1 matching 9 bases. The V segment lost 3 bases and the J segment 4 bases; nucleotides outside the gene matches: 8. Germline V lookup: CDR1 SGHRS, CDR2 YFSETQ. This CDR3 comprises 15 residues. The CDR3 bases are TGCGCCAGCAGCTCATGGAGACAGGGGGAATACGAGCAGTACTTC. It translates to CASSSWRQGEYEQYF.

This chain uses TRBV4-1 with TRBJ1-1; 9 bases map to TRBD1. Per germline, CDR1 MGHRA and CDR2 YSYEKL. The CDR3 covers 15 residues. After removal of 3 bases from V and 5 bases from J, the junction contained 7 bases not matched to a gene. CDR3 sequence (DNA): TGCGCCAGCAGCCATGACGGACAGGGGCGGACTGAAGCTTTCTTT. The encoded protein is CASSHDGQGRTEAFF.

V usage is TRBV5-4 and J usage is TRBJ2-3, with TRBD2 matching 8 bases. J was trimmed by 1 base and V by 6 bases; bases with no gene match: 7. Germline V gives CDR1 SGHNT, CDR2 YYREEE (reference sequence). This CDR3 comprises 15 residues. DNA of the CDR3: TGTGCCAGCATGGCCGGGGGGGGCGGCACAGATACGCAGTATTTT. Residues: CASMAGGGGTDTQYF.

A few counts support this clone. The chain's CDR3 is CASSPGTGWGNTIYF. The DNA for the CDR3 is TGCGCCAGCAGCCCGGGGACAGGTTGGGGAAACACCATATATTTT. The V and J genes are TRBV5-1 and TRBJ1-3, with 8 nucleotides matching TRBD1. The length of the CDR3 is 15 residues. The germline CDR1 and CDR2 sequences are SGHRS and YFSETQ. After removal of 4 bases from V and 4 bases from J, the junction contained 7 bases not matched to a gene.